This TCR beta chain was profiled in a study of T cell changes during pregnancy in multiple sclerosis. Germline CDR1 reads SGHTA; CDR2 reads FQGTGA. The V end was cut by 5 bases, the J end by 6 bases, with 6 bases between. This CDR3 comprises 11 residues. Assay: immunoSEQ multiplex PCR; the TCRdb copy retains only in-frame clones and omits some. There are about 29,000 clones in the sample; around nine tenths occur only once, and about 5.7% lies in the top ten. The sample consisted of CD8+ T cells from peripheral blood mononuclear cells, taken before pregnancy. The chain carries TRBV7-3 and TRBJ2-3; D perhaps matches TRBD2 (5 bases). The clonotype comes from a female donor with multiple sclerosis, enrolled in a pregnancy study. This chain's CDR3 is CASSRGDTQYF. CDR3 in DNA: TGTGCCAGCAGCCGAGGGGATACGCAGTATTTT.